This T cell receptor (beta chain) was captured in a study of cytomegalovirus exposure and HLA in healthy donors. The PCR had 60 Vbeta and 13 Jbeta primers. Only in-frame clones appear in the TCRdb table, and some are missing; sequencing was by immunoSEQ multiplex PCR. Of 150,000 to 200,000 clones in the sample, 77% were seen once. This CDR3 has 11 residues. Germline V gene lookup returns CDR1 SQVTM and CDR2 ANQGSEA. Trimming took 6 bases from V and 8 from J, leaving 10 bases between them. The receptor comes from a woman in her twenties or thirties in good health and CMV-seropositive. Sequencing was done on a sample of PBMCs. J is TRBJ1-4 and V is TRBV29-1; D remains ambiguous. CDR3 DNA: TGCAGCGTGCCTGTGGGCGAAAAACTGTTTTTT. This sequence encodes CSVPVGEKLFF.